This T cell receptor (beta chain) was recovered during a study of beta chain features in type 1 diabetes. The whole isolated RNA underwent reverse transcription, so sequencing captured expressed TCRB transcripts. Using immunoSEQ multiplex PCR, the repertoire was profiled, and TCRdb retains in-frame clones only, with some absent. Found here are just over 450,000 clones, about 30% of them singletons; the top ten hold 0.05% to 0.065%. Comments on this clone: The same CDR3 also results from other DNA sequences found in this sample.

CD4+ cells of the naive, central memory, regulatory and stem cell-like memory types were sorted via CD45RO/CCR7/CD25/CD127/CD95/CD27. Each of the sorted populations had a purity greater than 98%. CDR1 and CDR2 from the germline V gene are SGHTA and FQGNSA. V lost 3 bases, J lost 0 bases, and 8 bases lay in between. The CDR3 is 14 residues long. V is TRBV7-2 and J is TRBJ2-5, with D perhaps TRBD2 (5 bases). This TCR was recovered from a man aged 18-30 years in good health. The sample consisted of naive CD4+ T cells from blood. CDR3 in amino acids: CASSFRGYQETQYF. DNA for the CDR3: TGTGCCAGCAGCTTCCGCGGGTACCAAGAGACCCAGTACTTC.